The 30 T cell receptor beta chains listed next were all sequenced from one sample in a study of CD4 T cells in relation to SARS-CoV-2 and coronaviruses. Before the COVID-19 pandemic, during about 2010-2018, CD4+ T cells were taken from unexposed donors. Isolation of CD4+ T cells took place after about 9 days in culture. No antigen is known for these receptors. TCRdb's copy holds only in-frame clones and misses some; the assay was immunoSEQ multiplex PCR. The sample yields about 20,000 clones, roughly 77% seen once. Specimen: CD4+ T cells from PBMCs, cultured in vitro. These receptors all come from a human donor in good health.

This chain joins TRBV2 and TRBJ1-5; a possible D gene is TRBD1 (5 bases). Germline V lookup: CDR1 SNHLY, CDR2 FYNNEI. This CDR3 spans 15 amino acids. Trimming removed 6 bases at V and 4 bases at J, with 16 bases between. For the CDR3, the DNA is TGTGCCAGCAGCTCGCGGGTCAGGGAAAATCAGCCCCAGCATTTT. Translation: CASSSRVRENQPQHF. Looking up the rest from reference TRBV2 and TRBJ1-5 gives the full variable domain: EPEVTQTPSHQVTQMGQEVILRCVPISNHLYFYWYRQILGQKVEFLVSFYNNEISEKSEIFDDQFSVERPDGSNFTLKIRSTKLEDSAMYFCASSSRVRENQPQHFGDGTRLSIL.

The chain uses TRBV30 and TRBJ2-2, with D hard to call. V dropped 5 bases and J dropped 5 bases, with 6 bases sitting between them. Germline values: CDR1 GTSNPN, CDR2 SVGIG (reference sequence). The CDR3 has 11 residues. The CDR3 here is CAWGWTGELFF. The CDR3 DNA follows: TGTGCCTGGGGGTGGACCGGGGAGCTGTTTTTT.

This chain joins TRBV2 and TRBJ2-3, with D maybe TRBD1 (6 bases). The CDR3 contains 12 residues. The ends were cut back, 5 bases at V and 9 bases at J, with 12 bases in the middle. CDR1 is SNHLY, CDR2 FYNNEI, per germline. The CDR3: CASSRDNLTQYF. The CDR3 DNA reads TGTGCCAGCAGTCGGGACAATCTAACGCAGTATTTT.

The gene calls are TRBV27 and TRBJ2-7, with a weak D call TRBD1 (5 bases). This CDR3 comprises 14 residues. Germline assignment: CDR1 MNHEY and CDR2 SMNVEV (reference sequence). V was clipped by 7 bases and J by 4 bases, with 17 bases between them. CDR3: CASISGQGRYEQYF. CDR3 sequence (DNA): TGTGCCAGCATCTCCGGGCAGGGAAGGTACGAGCAGTACTTC.

V usage is TRBV7-2 and J usage is TRBJ2-1; D call uncertain. There are 13 residues in the CDR3. V was pared by 6 bases and J by 4 bases, with 10 bases between. Germline values: CDR1 SGHTA, CDR2 FQGNSA. CDR3 coding DNA: TGTGCCAGCAGGCCAATAGGGTACAATGAGCAGTTCTTC. As protein: CASRPIGYNEQFF.

The rearrangement joins TRBV6-2 or TRBV6-3 to TRBJ2-7; TRBD1 aligns across 11 bases. The CDR3 spans 15 residues. The V segment lost 5 bases and the J segment 6 bases; nucleotides outside the gene matches: 9. In germline, CDR1 is MNHEY, CDR2 SVGEGT. CDR3 sequence reads: CASSKALGTGGEQYF. CDR3 DNA: TGTGCCAGCAGTAAGGCTTTAGGGACAGGGGGCGAGCAGTACTTC.

As to this clone: Other nucleotide sequences in the sample specify the same CDR3. The chain carries TRBV30 and TRBJ1-6, with D uncertain. From germline, CDR1 is GTSNPN and CDR2 SVGIG (reference sequence). The CDR3 spans 15 residues. Trimming took off 1 base at V and 2 bases at J, with 9 bases between the two ends. CDR3 amino acids: CAWSGRVAYNSPLHF. The CDR3 DNA sequence: TGTGCCTGGAGTGGAAGGGTCGCCTATAATTCACCCCTCCACTTT.

This clone has just one count. This chain connects TRBV4-3 to TRBJ2-7, with a weak D call TRBD2 (6 bases). This CDR3 region has 16 residues. Per germline, CDR1 LGHNA and CDR2 YSLEER. V was clipped by 0 bases and J by 6 bases, with 18 bases between them. CDR3 DNA sequence: TGCGCCAGCAGCCAAGATTGGGAAACGGGGGACCGCGAGCAGTACTTC. Amino acids: CASSQDWETGDREQYF.

This clone was seen once. The chain employs TRBV28 and TRBJ2-7; TRBD1 matches at 7 bases. Germline V gene data show CDR1 as MDHEN and CDR2 as SYDVKM. Trimming took 5 bases from V and 4 from J; bases not matched to a gene: 8. This CDR3 has 14 residues. CDR3 in DNA: TGTGCCAGCAGTCCCCTGACAGGGATGTACGAGCAGTACTTC. The encoded protein is CASSPLTGMYEQYF.

This clone appeared a few times. The J gene is TRBJ1-5, the V gene TRBV2; a possible D gene is TRBD1 (5 bases). This CDR3 is built from 14 residues. CDR1 and CDR2 (germline): SNHLY, FYNNEI. V lost 3 bases and J lost 6, with 12 bases in between. Here the CDR3 reads CASSDRDQVQPQHF. The CDR3 bases are TGTGCCAGCAGTGACAGGGACCAAGTTCAGCCCCAGCATTTT. Based on the CDR3 plus reference TRBV2 and TRBJ1-5, the full variable domain is EPEVTQTPSHQVTQMGQEVILRCVPISNHLYFYWYRQILGQKVEFLVSFYNNEISEKSEIFDDQFSVERPDGSNFTLKIRSTKLEDSAMYFCASSDRDQVQPQHFGDGTRLSIL.

This chain links TRBV29-1 with TRBJ2-7; a possible D gene is TRBD1 (5 bases). Germline CDR1 SQVTM, CDR2 ANQGSEA. Deletions cut 5 bases from V and 6 bases from J, with 11 bases between. The CDR3 sequence is 11 residues long. The CDR3 is CSVRVGLEQYF. In DNA, the CDR3 is TGCAGCGTTCGAGTGGGGCTCGAGCAGTACTTC.

The chain combines TRBV6-6 with TRBJ2-1, with 8 bases fitting TRBD2. The CDR3 is 14 residues long. Germline CDR1 is MNHNY and CDR2 is SVGAGI (reference sequence). The V gene end was trimmed by 6 bases and the J gene end by 2 bases; junction bases not matched to a gene: 3. This CDR3 is CASRSGGPYNEQFF. For the CDR3, the DNA is TGTGCCAGCAGAAGCGGGGGTCCCTACAATGAGCAGTTCTTC.

The rearrangement uses TRBV9 and TRBJ1-1; the D gene is possibly TRBD1 (6 bases). Germline V lookup: CDR1 SGDLS, CDR2 YYNGEE. The CDR3 is 15 residues long. Trimming cost V 3 bases and J 0 bases, with 12 bases left between them. The CDR3 is CASSGTELMNTEAFF. The CDR3 DNA reads as TGTGCCAGCAGCGGGACAGAGCTAATGAACACTGAAGCTTTCTTT.

This clone was recorded once. The gene calls are TRBV3-1 (or the pseudogene TRBV3-2) and TRBJ2-1; D assignment may be TRBD1 or TRBD2 (6 bases each). Trimming took 7 bases from V and 9 from J, leaving 16 bases between them. Germline loops: CDR1 LGHDT, CDR2 YNNKEL (reference sequence). The CDR3 extends over 13 amino acids. CDR3 sequence reads: CASNRGGNSEQFF. CDR3 in DNA: TGTGCCAGCAACCGAGGGGGGAATTCTGAGCAGTTCTTC.

This sequence joins TRBV12-5 and TRBJ2-2, with D maybe TRBD1 (7 bases). This CDR3 is 13 amino acids long. Germline CDR1 and CDR2: LGHNT and FRNRAP. The ends were cut back, 6 bases at V and 6 bases at J, with 11 bases in the middle. The CDR3 is CASGRDRPGELFF. Written as DNA, the CDR3 is TGTGCTAGTGGGCGGGACAGACCCGGGGAGCTGTTTTTT.

The chain links TRBV10-2 to TRBJ1-2; D is unclear. The CDR3 runs 13 residues. V dropped 0 bases and J dropped 4 bases, with 6 bases sitting between them. Germline V gives CDR1 WSHSY, CDR2 SAAADI. CDR3 loop: CASSESNRYGYTF. The DNA for the CDR3 is TGCGCCAGCAGTGAGTCGAACCGCTATGGCTACACCTTC.

V usage is TRBV18 and J usage is TRBJ2-7, with 10 bases identical to TRBD1. CDR1 and CDR2 from the germline V gene are KGHSH and LQKENI. CDR3 length equals 16 residues. Germline trimming cut 2 bases from V and 6 bases from J; bases unmatched to any gene: 10. CDR3 coding DNA: TGTGCCAGCTCACCAACGACAGGGGGCGCGGCTCTCGAGCAGTACTTC. Translated: CASSPTTGGAALEQYF.

V and J are TRBV7-2 and TRBJ2-7; D is possibly TRBD1 (6 bases). V gave up 5 bases and J gave up 6 bases, with 26 bases separating them. This CDR3 spans 17 amino acids. Germline CDR1 SGHTA, CDR2 FQGNSA. CDR3 protein: CASSLGTTPLLAFEQYF. The CDR3 DNA reads as TGTGCCAGCAGCCTCGGGACAACTCCCCTTTTAGCCTTCGAGCAGTACTTC.

V usage is TRBV6-2 or TRBV6-3 and J usage is TRBJ1-1; D remains ambiguous. The CDR3 runs 13 residues. Per the germline V gene, CDR1 is MNHEY and CDR2 is SVGEGT. Deletions cut 2 bases from V and 11 bases from J, with 15 bases between. For the CDR3, the DNA is TGTGCCAGCAGTTACCCGTCAGTCCCGGGGGCTTTCTTT. Protein sequence: CASSYPSVPGAFF.

J is TRBJ2-3 and V is TRBV9, with D tentatively TRBD2 (5 bases). CDR3 length: 13 residues. The V gene's germline CDR1 is SGDLS and CDR2 YYNGEE. V lost 0 bases and J lost 4, with 6 bases in between. DNA of the CDR3: TGTGCCAGCAGCGTAGCTAGCCCAGATACGCAGTATTTT. Translating gives CASSVASPDTQYF.

V gene TRBV5-4 combines with J gene TRBJ1-2, with 10 nucleotides matching TRBD1. The germline V gene has CDR1 SGHNT and CDR2 YYREEE (reference sequence). The CDR3 length is 14 residues. V was clipped by 5 bases and J by 4 bases; unmatched bases: 5. CDR3 nucleotides: TGTGCCAGCAGGCGGACAGGGGGAGCCTATGGCTACACCTTC. Residues: CASRRTGGAYGYTF.

The chain employs TRBV7-9 and TRBJ2-3, with D possibly matching TRBD2 (6 bases). The CDR3 consists of 15 residues. Germline lookup yields CDR1 SEHNR and CDR2 FQNEAQ (reference sequence). Trimming cost V 4 bases and J 3 bases, with 14 bases left between them. CDR3 DNA: TGTGCCAGCAGCTCACGACTAGAGGCAACAGATACGCAGTATTTT. Translation: CASSSRLEATDTQYF.

The chain employs TRBV11-2 and TRBJ1-2; 8 bases align to TRBD1. J was trimmed by 3 bases and V by 4 bases; bases with no gene match: 7. Germline CDR1 and CDR2: SGHAT and FQNNGV. This CDR3 is built from 15 residues. The CDR3 DNA follows: TGTGCCAGCAGCTCCCTCAGGGGGCCACACTATGGCTACACCTTC. Translation gives CASSSLRGPHYGYTF.

The chain carries TRBV25-1 and TRBJ2-1, with a tentative D call TRBD2 (6 bases). Germline assignment: CDR1 MGHDK and CDR2 SYGVNS. V lost 4 bases and J 3 bases, leaving 10 bases between the germline ends. This CDR3 has 14 residues. The CDR3 nucleotides are TGTGCCAGCAGTGGTGGGGGGATCTACAATGAGCAGTTCTTC. Amino acids: CASSGGGIYNEQFF.

This chain joins TRBV19 and TRBJ2-1, with D uncertain. The ends were cut back, 0 bases at V and 11 bases at J, with 8 bases in the middle. This CDR3 comprises 12 residues. Germline V gene data show CDR1 as LNHDA and CDR2 as SQIVND (reference sequence). CDR3 loop: CASSIDLAQQFF. The DNA for the CDR3 is TGTGCCAGTAGTATAGATCTTGCGCAGCAGTTCTTC.

This sequence joins TRBV4-3 and TRBJ1-5; D remains ambiguous. CDR1 and CDR2 (germline): LGHNA, YSLEER. Trimming took off 0 bases at V and 4 bases at J, with 10 bases between the two ends. The CDR3 totals 15 residues. In DNA form, the CDR3 reads TGCGCCAGCAGCCAAGATGGAAAAAGGAATCAGCCCCAGCATTTT. This sequence encodes CASSQDGKRNQPQHF.

In DNA, the CDR3 is TGCGCCAGCAGCCCACAAGCCGGGGAAGGGCATGGCTACACCTTC. Translation: CASSPQAGEGHGYTF. V gene TRBV5-1 combines with J gene TRBJ1-2; D remains unclear. Trimming cost V 4 bases and J 6 bases, with 19 bases left between them. Germline CDR1 and CDR2: SGHRS and YFSETQ. This CDR3 comprises 15 residues.

The chain is built from TRBV7-2 and TRBJ1-5; tentative D call: TRBD1 (6 bases). Germline CDR1 is SGHTA and CDR2 is FQGNSA. The CDR3 is 12 amino acids. V shed 5 bases and J shed 12 bases, with 14 bases lying between them. The DNA of the CDR3 is TGTGCCAGCAGCCAGCTAGGGGGACTCCAGCATTTT. This encodes CASSQLGGLQHF. Looking up the rest from reference TRBV7-2 and TRBJ1-5 gives the full variable domain: GAGVSQSPSNKVTEKGKDVELRCDPISGHTALYWYRQSLGQGLEFLIYFQGNSAPDKSGLPSDRFSAERTGGSVSTLTIQRTQQEDSAVYLCASSQLGGLQHFGDGTRLSIL.

The chain carries TRBV25-1 and TRBJ2-3; TRBD2 agrees at 10 bases. After removal of 2 bases from V and 1 base from J, the junction contained 6 bases not matched to a gene. The CDR3 loop spans 17 amino acids. CDR1 is MGHDK and CDR2 is SYGVNS in the germline V gene. The CDR3 here is CASSEPWTSGGTDTQYF. CDR3 in DNA: TGTGCCAGCAGTGAACCCTGGACTAGCGGTGGCACAGATACGCAGTATTTT.

This clone was counted only a few times. The J gene is TRBJ2-7, the V gene TRBV4-2, with 8 bases identical to TRBD1. Trimming removed 0 bases from V and 4 bases from J; junction bases left unmatched: 8. The CDR3 is 16 amino acids. The germline V gene has CDR1 LGHNA and CDR2 YNFKEQ. The CDR3 reads CASSQESAGGIYEQYF. The CDR3 DNA reads TGTGCCAGCAGCCAAGAGAGTGCAGGGGGCATTTACGAGCAGTACTTC.